Each of the 6 T cell receptor beta chains below was sequenced from the same sample in a study of T cells after yellow fever vaccination. TCRdb re-analysed the 5' RACE reads in MiXCR, keeping a single row per CDR3 protein. The data hold roughly 310,000 distinct CDR3 sequences, with 8.7% observed a single time. Sequenced material: PBMCs, taken on the day of the first yellow fever vaccination. These receptors all stem from a man between 18 and 35 years old who received the YFV17D yellow fever vaccine.

This clonotype showed up just a few times. The chain's CDR3 is CASEGIQGLRGSSYEQYF. The CDR3 region has the DNA TGTGCCAGCGAAGGAATACAGGGGCTCAGAGGGAGCTCCTACGAGCAGTACTTC. V and J are TRBV6-2 or TRBV6-3 and TRBJ2-7, with 7 positions matching TRBD1. V was pared by 8 bases and J by 0 bases, with 19 bases of the junction left unmatched. Germline CDR1 and CDR2: MNHEY and SVGEGT. The CDR3 runs to 18 residues.

Many counts were recorded for this clonotype. This chain connects TRBV6-2 or TRBV6-3 to TRBJ2-3; the D gene is possibly TRBD2 (5 bases). Per the germline V gene, CDR1 is MNHEY and CDR2 is SVGEGT. The CDR3 runs 13 residues. V dropped 2 bases and J dropped 3 bases, with 6 bases sitting between them. This chain's CDR3 is CASSYPGTDTQYF. For the CDR3, the DNA is TGTGCCAGCAGTTACCCGGGAACAGATACGCAGTATTTT.

CDR3 bases: TGCAGTGCTAGACCACCAGGGGGGAGCTCCTACAATGAGCAGTTCTTC. Its protein product is CSARPPGGSSYNEQFF. This chain uses TRBV20-1 with TRBJ2-1, with D perhaps TRBD1 (7 bases). The germline gives CDR1 DFQATT, CDR2 SNEGSKA (reference sequence). Trimming left V 2 bases short and J 0 bases short, with 14 bases between. This CDR3 is built from 16 residues.

This clonotype was detected a few times. The chain carries TRBV6-2 or TRBV6-3 and TRBJ1-1; no clear D. The length of the CDR3 is 12 residues. Germline loops: CDR1 MNHEY, CDR2 SVGEGT. Between the trimmed V and J ends, which lost 1 base and 1 base, there was a span of 1 base. The CDR3 DNA is TGTGCCAGCAGTTACTGGAACACTGAAGCTTTCTTT. Protein: CASSYWNTEAFF.

This clonotype appeared a single time. The V and J genes are TRBV18 and TRBJ2-5; D may be TRBD1 (6 bases). The CDR3 runs 14 residues. Germline V gives CDR1 KGHSH, CDR2 LQKENI. V was pared by 5 bases and J by 5 bases, with 15 bases between. The CDR3 sequence: CASSSLQGPETQYF. CDR3 in DNA: TGTGCCAGCTCATCCTTACAGGGTCCGGAGACCCAGTACTTC.

This clonotype has more than one count but fewer than ten. This chain connects TRBV10-3 to TRBJ2-5, with a possible D match to TRBD1 (5 bases). Between the trimmed V and J ends, which lost 4 bases and 5 bases, there was a span of 17 bases. This CDR3 has 15 residues. CDR1 ENHRY and CDR2 SYGVKD come from the germline V gene. This CDR3 reads CAISGTGPRSETQYF. The CDR3 nucleotides read TGTGCCATCAGTGGCACAGGTCCCCGGTCGGAGACCCAGTACTTC.